This entry lists 8 T cell receptor beta chains sequenced from one sample in a study of shared clonotypes between healthy human individuals (TCRdb year 2020). Libraries were built with the immunoSEQ multiplex PCR assay. In its TCRdb copy, this immuneACCESS table keeps in-frame sequences only and misses some clones. Where compared with another copy, unresolved V genes explain less than half of these, and the others have no known cause. The sample table lists about 1 million clones, about 75% of them with a count of one. The biggest ten clones account for 1.4% of the sample. Sequencing used memory CD4+ T cells sorted from blood. The cell subset or site label for this specimen denotes: CD45RA-negative fraction. The receptors stem from a young man in good health.

This rearrangement joins TRBV2 to TRBJ2-1, with 8 bases identical to TRBD2. Germline V gene lookup returns CDR1 SNHLY and CDR2 FYNNEI. V gave up 4 bases and J gave up 5 bases; unmatched junction bases: 7. The CDR3 covers 15 residues. The chain's CDR3 is CASSGSGGLNNEQFF. In DNA, the CDR3 is TGTGCCAGCAGTGGGAGCGGGGGACTTAACAATGAGCAGTTCTTC.

This clone was observed once. V gene TRBV9 combines with J gene TRBJ2-2; a weak D match, TRBD2 (5 bases). The CDR3 has 16 residues. CDR1 is SGDLS and CDR2 is YYNGEE in the germline V gene. Deletions cut 0 bases from V and 4 bases from J, with 13 bases between. The CDR3 loop is CASSVGVYAGTGELFF. The CDR3 coding sequence is TGTGCCAGCAGCGTAGGTGTCTACGCGGGCACCGGGGAGCTGTTTTTT.

The chain recombines TRBV28 with TRBJ2-7, with D unresolved. With 3 bases removed from V and 5 bases from J, the gap between germline ends came to 20 bases. CDR1 is MDHEN and CDR2 is SYDVKM in the germline V gene. This CDR3 has 16 amino acids. CDR3 bases: TGTGCCAGCAGTTTTTCTGGCCCTAAAGGAGCCCACGAGCAGTACTTC. Translated: CASSFSGPKGAHEQYF.

The rearrangement uses TRBV30 and TRBJ1-4; D is uncertain. Germline CDR1 reads GTSNPN; CDR2 reads SVGIG (reference sequence). The CDR3 runs 13 residues. V shed 7 bases and J shed 2 bases, with 11 bases lying between them. CDR3 nucleotide sequence: TGTGCCTCCGAGGTGATGACTAATGAAAAACTGTTTTTT. It is translated as CASEVMTNEKLFF.

The DNA for the CDR3 is TGTGCCAGCAGCTTCAGAGTGTACCCGCGCAATCAGCCCCAGCATTTT. This translates into CASSFRVYPRNQPQHF. The genes are TRBV28 and TRBJ1-5; D is unclear. Trimming pared 6 bases from V and 2 bases from J, leaving 17 bases between. CDR3 length equals 16 residues. The germline CDR1 and CDR2 sequences are MDHEN and SYDVKM.

The rearrangement links TRBV9 to TRBJ2-2; TRBD2 aligns across 12 bases. Per the germline V gene, CDR1 is SGDLS and CDR2 is YYNGEE. The CDR3 has 16 residues. Trimming cost V 4 bases and J 5 bases; bases outside gene matches: 6. CDR3: CASSTRLAGVTGELFF. CDR3 DNA: TGTGCCAGCAGCACACGACTAGCGGGAGTTACCGGGGAGCTGTTTTTT.

CDR3 DNA: TGCGCCAGCAGCCCCCTCGACGGGGGCACAGATACGCAGTATTTT. This encodes CASSPLDGGTDTQYF. J is TRBJ2-3 and V is TRBV5-1; tentatively, D is TRBD2 (5 bases). This CDR3 has 15 residues. Between the trimmed V and J ends, which lost 4 bases and 1 base, there was a span of 13 bases. The germline V gene has CDR1 SGHRS and CDR2 YFSETQ.

J is TRBJ2-6 and V is TRBV9; D might be TRBD2 (6 bases). CDR3 size: 16 residues. Trimming cost V 4 bases and J 4 bases, with 15 bases left between them. CDR1 is SGDLS and CDR2 is YYNGEE in the germline V gene. The CDR3 sequence is CASSSRGKAGANVLTF. The CDR3 coding sequence is TGTGCCAGCAGCTCCCGGGGGAAAGCCGGGGCCAACGTCCTGACTTTC.